These 6 T cell receptor beta chains were sequenced from one sample in a study of human T cells and chemical hapten exposure (dated by TCRdb to the early 2020s). The protocol used for the library was RACE. The run used a NextSeq 500. Using fastp at Q25 and MiXCR, TCRdb reprocessed the public reads and kept productive beta chains. Every entry covers one CDR3 protein and lists the most common genes and DNA from its rows. This sample lists around 69,000 distinct CDR3 sequences; around 9.5% were detected once. The leading ten clones occupy over 3% of the sample. The time point label here, explained by the study, means: patch test 1, 2 weeks after DPC sensitization. The treatment or condition label corresponds to: therapeutic diphenylcyclopropenone sensitization with weekly scalp DPC. The specimen comprised whole blood, sampled in connection with sensitization to the hapten diphenylcyclopropenone (DPC). The receptors here all came from a woman aged 40 to 49 with alopecia areata. Some clones in this sample may be carry-over from other donors' samples.

This clonotype has just a few counts. The chain uses TRBV4-1 and TRBJ1-1; D not certain. CDR1 is MGHRA and CDR2 is YSYEKL in the germline V gene. Trimming cost V 1 base and J 1 base, with 4 bases left between them. CDR3 length equals 13 residues. The CDR3 is CASSQVRNTEAFF. CDR3 DNA sequence: TGCGCCAGCAGCCAAGTAAGGAACACTGAAGCTTTCTTT.

In this sample, this clonotype turned up a few times. The chain is built from TRBV6-4 and TRBJ1-1; possibly TRBD1 for D (5 bases). Germline V gene lookup returns CDR1 MRHNA and CDR2 SNTAGT. The V and J ends lost 2 bases and 11 bases respectively, with 18 bases between them. CDR3 length: 14 amino acids. DNA for the CDR3: TGTGCCAGCAGTGACGGGGGTAATGGTCGGAAGGCTTTCTTT. It is translated as CASSDGGNGRKAFF.

In its sample, this clonotype was seen many times. V gene TRBV12-3 or TRBV12-4 combines with J gene TRBJ1-4, with 8 positions matching TRBD1. Trimming cost V 6 bases and J 7 bases; bases outside gene matches: 10. The CDR3 length is 15 residues. The CDR3 sequence: CASRSGQGGGEKLFF. Written as DNA, the CDR3 is TGTGCCAGCAGGTCCGGACAGGGAGGCGGTGAAAAACTGTTTTTT.

This chain uses TRBV10-1 with TRBJ2-3; no firm D call. The CDR3 is 12 amino acids. V was pared by 7 bases and J by 4 bases, with 9 bases between. Germline values: CDR1 WNHNN, CDR2 SYGVQD (reference sequence). The CDR3 here is CASNNRADTQYF. DNA of the CDR3: TGCGCCAGCAATAATAGGGCAGATACGCAGTATTTT.

At least ten counts were recorded for this clonotype. The chain links TRBV3-1 to TRBJ2-1, with 10 positions matching TRBD2. Germline V gene data show CDR1 as LGHDT and CDR2 as YNNKEL (reference sequence). This CDR3 is 17 amino acids long. With V trimmed by 4 bases and J by 8 bases, 14 bases remained unmatched. The CDR3 DNA follows: TGTGCCAGCAGCCCCAGTCCACTAGCGGGGCCGGGGTATGAGCAGTTCTTC. Amino acid sequence: CASSPSPLAGPGYEQFF.

Many counts were recorded for this clonotype. This chain joins TRBV5-1 and TRBJ2-1, with 14 bases aligning to TRBD2. V was pared by 4 bases and J by 8 bases, with 5 bases of the junction left unmatched. CDR1 is SGHRS and CDR2 is YFSETQ in the germline V gene. The CDR3 extends over 15 amino acids. CDR3 coding DNA: TGCGCCAGCAGCCCTTGGACTAGCGGGGGGCATGAGCAGTTCTTC. Residues: CASSPWTSGGHEQFF.